This T cell receptor beta chain was identified in a study of blood T cell repertoires in COVID-19. Trimming took off 1 base at V and 8 bases at J, with 14 bases between the two ends. The germline gives CDR1 SGHTA, CDR2 FQGNSA. The CDR3 is made up of 14 amino acids. Self-reported history from a screening survey and questionnaire set each donor's cohort. Assay used: immunoSEQ multiplex PCR; TCRdb lists only in-frame clones, some missing. This sample has about 150,000 clones, with roughly 85% found just once. The material sequenced was PBMCs or T cells enriched from blood (not recorded which). This sequence was found in a man aged 45 to 65 who had recovered from COVID-19. V gene TRBV7-2 combines with J gene TRBJ1-2; D remains ambiguous. The chain's CDR3 is CASSLGVPSRGYTF. The CDR3 DNA follows: TGTGCCAGCAGCTTAGGAGTGCCGTCGAGGGGCTACACCTTC.